Below are 6 T cell receptor beta chains sequenced from a single sample in a study of blood T cell repertoires in COVID-19. Sequencing used immunoSEQ multiplex PCR; TCRdb keeps in-frame clones, though not all of them. There are some 150,000 clones in the sample; more than 80% occur only once, and under 10% lies in the top ten. The sample was peripheral blood. These receptors originate from a woman older than 75 in a cohort sampled during active or convalescent COVID-19.

The CDR3 coding sequence is TGTGCCAGTAGTGAGGGGGGGGGTCACACAGATACGCAGTATTTT. It encodes CASSEGGGHTDTQYF. This rearrangement joins TRBV19 to TRBJ2-3; maybe TRBD2 (7 bases). The CDR3 totals 15 residues. V lost 5 bases to trimming and J lost 2 bases, with 14 bases between them. Germline V gives CDR1 LNHDA, CDR2 SQIVND (reference sequence).

V is TRBV27 and J is TRBJ2-5; D is unclear. V was trimmed by 5 bases and J by 13 bases, leaving 5 bases between them. The CDR3 length is 8 residues. Looked up from germline, CDR1 is MNHEY and CDR2 is SMNVEV (reference sequence). In DNA form, the CDR3 reads TGTGCCAGCAGTCCCCTGTACTTC. Translated: CASSPLYF.

V gene TRBV7-3 combines with J gene TRBJ2-1, with 7 bases that match TRBD1. CDR1 and CDR2 (germline): SGHTA, FQGTGA. J was trimmed by 6 bases and V by 5 bases; bases with no gene match: 10. The CDR3 sequence is 15 residues long. CDR3 nucleotides: TGTGCCAGCAGCCGGGGACAGACGTCTGTCAATGAGCAGTTCTTC. This codes for CASSRGQTSVNEQFF.

This clone was counted many times. This chain uses TRBV24-1 with TRBJ1-1, with 7 bases lining up with TRBD1. The CDR3 covers 15 residues. Germline-derived CDR1 and CDR2 are KGHDR and SFDVKD. V dropped 4 bases and J dropped 5; count of bases not matched to a gene: 9. The CDR3 is CATSDPDREVTEAFF. The CDR3 nucleotides are TGTGCCACCAGTGACCCCGACAGGGAAGTAACTGAAGCTTTCTTT.

V usage is TRBV28 and J usage is TRBJ1-3; 7 nucleotides align to TRBD1. J was trimmed by 2 bases and V by 3 bases; bases with no gene match: 7. Germline CDR1 and CDR2: MDHEN and SYDVKM. The length of the CDR3 is 16 residues. The DNA for the CDR3 is TGTGCCAGCAGTTTCTCGACAGGGAGCGCTGGAAACACCATATATTTT. Amino acids: CASSFSTGSAGNTIYF.

The chain joins TRBV2 to TRBJ2-3, with D unresolved. The germline V and J ends were trimmed by 7 bases and 0 bases, with 11 bases remaining between them. Germline lookup yields CDR1 SNHLY and CDR2 FYNNEI. The CDR3 is made up of 14 amino acids. The CDR3 sequence is CASKTQISTDTQYF. DNA for the CDR3: TGTGCCAGCAAAACACAGATTAGCACAGATACGCAGTATTTT.